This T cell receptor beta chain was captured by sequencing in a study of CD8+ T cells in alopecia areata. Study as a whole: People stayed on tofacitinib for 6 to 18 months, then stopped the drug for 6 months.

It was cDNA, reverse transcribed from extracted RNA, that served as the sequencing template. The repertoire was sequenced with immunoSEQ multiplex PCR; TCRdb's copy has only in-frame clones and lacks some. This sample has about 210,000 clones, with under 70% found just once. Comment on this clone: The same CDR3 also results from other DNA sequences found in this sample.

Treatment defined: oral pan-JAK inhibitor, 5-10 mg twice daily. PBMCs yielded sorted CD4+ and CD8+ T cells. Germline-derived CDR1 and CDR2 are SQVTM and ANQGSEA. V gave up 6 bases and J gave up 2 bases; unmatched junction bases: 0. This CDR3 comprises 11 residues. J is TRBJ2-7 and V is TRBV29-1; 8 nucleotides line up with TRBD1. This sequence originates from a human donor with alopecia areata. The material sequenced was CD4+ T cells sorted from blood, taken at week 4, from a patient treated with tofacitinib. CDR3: CSVGQAYEQYF. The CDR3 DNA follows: TGCAGCGTGGGACAGGCCTACGAGCAGTACTTC.